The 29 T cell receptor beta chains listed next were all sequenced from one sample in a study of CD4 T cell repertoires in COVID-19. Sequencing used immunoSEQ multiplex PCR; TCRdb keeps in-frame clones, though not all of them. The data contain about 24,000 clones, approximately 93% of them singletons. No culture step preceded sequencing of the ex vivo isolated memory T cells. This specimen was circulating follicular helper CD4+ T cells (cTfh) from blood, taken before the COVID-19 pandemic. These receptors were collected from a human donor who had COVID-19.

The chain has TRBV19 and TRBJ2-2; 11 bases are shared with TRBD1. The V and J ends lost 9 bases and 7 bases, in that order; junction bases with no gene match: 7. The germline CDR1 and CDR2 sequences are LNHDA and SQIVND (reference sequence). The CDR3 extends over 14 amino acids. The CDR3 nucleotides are TGTGCCAGCGGGACAGGGGGGAACGGCGGGGAGCTGTTTTTT. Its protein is CASGTGGNGGELFF.

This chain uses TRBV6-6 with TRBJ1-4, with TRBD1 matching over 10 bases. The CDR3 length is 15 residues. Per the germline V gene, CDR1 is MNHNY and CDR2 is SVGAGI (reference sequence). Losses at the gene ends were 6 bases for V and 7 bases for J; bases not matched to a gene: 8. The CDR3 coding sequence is TGTGCCAGCAGGGCGGACAGGGGGAAGTCTGAAAAACTGTTTTTT. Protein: CASRADRGKSEKLFF.

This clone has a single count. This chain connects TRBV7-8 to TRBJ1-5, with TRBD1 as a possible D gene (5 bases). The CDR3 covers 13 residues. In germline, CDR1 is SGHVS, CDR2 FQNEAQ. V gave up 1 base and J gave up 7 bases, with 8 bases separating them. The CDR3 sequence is CASSLGGGQPQHF. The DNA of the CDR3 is TGTGCCAGCAGCTTAGGGGGGGGACAGCCCCAGCATTTT.

CDR3 nucleotide sequence: TGTGCCACCAAGCCGGGACAGGGCACAGATACGCAGTATTTT. Residues: CATKPGQGTDTQYF. V is TRBV6-5 and J is TRBJ2-3; 8 bases fit TRBD1. V was pared by 10 bases and J by 1 base, with 7 bases of the junction left unmatched. The CDR3 extends over 14 amino acids. CDR1 MNHEY and CDR2 SVGAGI come from the germline V gene.

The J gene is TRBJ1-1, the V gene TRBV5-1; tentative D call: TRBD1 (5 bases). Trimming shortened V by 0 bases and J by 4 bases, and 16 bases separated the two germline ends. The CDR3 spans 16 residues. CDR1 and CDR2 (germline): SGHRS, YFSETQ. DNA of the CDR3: TGCGCCAGCAGCTTGGCCTCGGGGGATGGAAGCACTGAAGCTTTCTTT. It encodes CASSLASGDGSTEAFF.

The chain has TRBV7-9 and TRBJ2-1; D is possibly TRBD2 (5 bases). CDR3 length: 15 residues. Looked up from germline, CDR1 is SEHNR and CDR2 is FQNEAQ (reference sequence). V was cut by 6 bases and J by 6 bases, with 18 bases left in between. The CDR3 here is CASSGSSGNFNEQFF. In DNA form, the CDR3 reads TGTGCCAGCAGTGGGTCGTCGGGGAATTTCAATGAGCAGTTCTTC.

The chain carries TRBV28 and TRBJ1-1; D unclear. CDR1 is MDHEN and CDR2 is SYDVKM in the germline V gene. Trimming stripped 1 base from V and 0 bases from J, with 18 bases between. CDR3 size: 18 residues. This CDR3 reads CASSLFQRRTSMNTEAFF. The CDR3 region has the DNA TGTGCCAGCAGTTTATTCCAGCGGCGTACCTCCATGAACACTGAAGCTTTCTTT.

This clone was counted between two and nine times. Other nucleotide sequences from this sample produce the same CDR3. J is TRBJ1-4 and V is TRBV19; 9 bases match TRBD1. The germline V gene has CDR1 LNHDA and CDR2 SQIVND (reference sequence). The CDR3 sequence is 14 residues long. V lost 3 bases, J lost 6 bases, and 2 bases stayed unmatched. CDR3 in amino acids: CASSMGQGDEKLFF. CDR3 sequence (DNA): TGTGCCAGTAGTATGGGACAGGGCGATGAAAAACTGTTTTTT.

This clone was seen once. The CDR3 bases are TGTGCCAGCAGGCCACCCACAGGGGAAACTGAAGCTTTCTTT. Its translation: CASRPPTGETEAFF. This chain joins TRBV6-5 and TRBJ1-1; the match to TRBD1 covers 7 bases. The CDR3 spans 14 residues. The trim removed 6 bases at V and 5 bases at J, leaving 9 bases unmatched. Germline CDR1 and CDR2: MNHEY and SVGAGI.

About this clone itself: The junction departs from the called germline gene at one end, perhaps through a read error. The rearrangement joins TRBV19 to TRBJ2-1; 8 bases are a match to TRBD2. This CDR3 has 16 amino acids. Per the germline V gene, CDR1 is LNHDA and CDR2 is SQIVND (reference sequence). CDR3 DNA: TGTGCCAGTAGTCTAGAGCGGGGGACTCCCAACAATGAGCAGTTCTTC. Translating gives CASSLERGTPNNEQFF.

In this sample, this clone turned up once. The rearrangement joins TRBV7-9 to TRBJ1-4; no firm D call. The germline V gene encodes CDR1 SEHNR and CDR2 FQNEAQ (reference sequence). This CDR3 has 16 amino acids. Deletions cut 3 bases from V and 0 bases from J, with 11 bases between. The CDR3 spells CASSLAETSTNEKLFF. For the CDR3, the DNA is TGTGCCAGCAGCTTGGCTGAAACGTCAACTAATGAAAAACTGTTTTTT.

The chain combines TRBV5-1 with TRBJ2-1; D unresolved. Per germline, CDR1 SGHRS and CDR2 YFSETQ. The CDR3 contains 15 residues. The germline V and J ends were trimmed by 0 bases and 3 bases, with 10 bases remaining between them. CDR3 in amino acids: CASSLEVGGYNEQFF. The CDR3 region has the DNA TGCGCCAGCAGCTTGGAGGTTGGCGGCTACAATGAGCAGTTCTTC.

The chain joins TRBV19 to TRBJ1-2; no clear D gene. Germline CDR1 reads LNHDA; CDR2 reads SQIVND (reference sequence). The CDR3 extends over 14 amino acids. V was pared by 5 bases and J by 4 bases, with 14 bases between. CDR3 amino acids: CASSPPVFSYGYTF. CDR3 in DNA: TGTGCCAGTAGTCCCCCGGTCTTCTCCTATGGCTACACCTTC.

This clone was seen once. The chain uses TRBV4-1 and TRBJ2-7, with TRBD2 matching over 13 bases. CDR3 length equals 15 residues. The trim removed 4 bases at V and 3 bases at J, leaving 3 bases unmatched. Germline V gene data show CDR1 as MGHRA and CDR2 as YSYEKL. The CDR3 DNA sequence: TGCGCCAGCAGCCTAGGACTAGCGGGGGACTACGAGCAGTACTTC. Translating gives CASSLGLAGDYEQYF.

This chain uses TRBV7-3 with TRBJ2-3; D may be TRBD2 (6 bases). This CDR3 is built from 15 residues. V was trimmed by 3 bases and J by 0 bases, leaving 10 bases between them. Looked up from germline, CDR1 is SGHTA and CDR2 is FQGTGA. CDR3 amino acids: CASSLDGTSTDTQYF. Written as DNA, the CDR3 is TGTGCCAGCAGCTTGGACGGGACTAGCACAGATACGCAGTATTTT.

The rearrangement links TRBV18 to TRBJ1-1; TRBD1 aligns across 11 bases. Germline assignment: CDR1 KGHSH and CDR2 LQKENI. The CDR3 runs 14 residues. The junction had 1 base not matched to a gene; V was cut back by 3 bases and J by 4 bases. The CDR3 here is CASSPGTGGTEAFF. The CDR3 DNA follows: TGTGCCAGCTCACCCGGGACAGGGGGCACTGAAGCTTTCTTT.

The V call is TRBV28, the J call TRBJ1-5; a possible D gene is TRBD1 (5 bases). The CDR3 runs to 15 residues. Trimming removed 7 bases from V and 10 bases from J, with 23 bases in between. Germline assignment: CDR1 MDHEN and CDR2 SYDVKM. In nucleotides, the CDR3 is TGTGCCAGCACTCCCACGGGCAGGGCCTCCCCTCCCCAGCATTTT. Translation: CASTPTGRASPPQHF.

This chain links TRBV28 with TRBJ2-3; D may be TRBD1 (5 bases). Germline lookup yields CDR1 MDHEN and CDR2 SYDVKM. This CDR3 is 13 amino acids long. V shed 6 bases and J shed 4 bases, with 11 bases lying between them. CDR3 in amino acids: CASRQGSPDTQYF. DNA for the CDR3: TGTGCCAGCAGGCAGGGTAGTCCAGATACGCAGTATTTT.

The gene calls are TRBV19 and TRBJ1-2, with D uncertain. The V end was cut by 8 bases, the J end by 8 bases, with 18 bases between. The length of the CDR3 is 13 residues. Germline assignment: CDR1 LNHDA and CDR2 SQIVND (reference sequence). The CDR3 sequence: CASQSDILGGYTF. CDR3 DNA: TGTGCCAGTCAGTCAGACATATTAGGAGGCTACACCTTC.

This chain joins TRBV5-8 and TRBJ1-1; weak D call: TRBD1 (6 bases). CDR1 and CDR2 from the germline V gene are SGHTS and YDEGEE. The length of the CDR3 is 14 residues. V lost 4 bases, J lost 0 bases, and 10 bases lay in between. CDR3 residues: CASSTGHVNTEAFF. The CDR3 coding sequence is TGTGCCAGCAGCACGGGACACGTGAACACTGAAGCTTTCTTT.

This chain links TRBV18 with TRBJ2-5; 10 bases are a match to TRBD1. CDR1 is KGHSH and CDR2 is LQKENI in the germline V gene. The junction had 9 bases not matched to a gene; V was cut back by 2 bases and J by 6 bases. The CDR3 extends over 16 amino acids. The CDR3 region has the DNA TGTGCCAGCTCACCATACTCCGGGACAGGGGTTCAGACCCAGTACTTC. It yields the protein CASSPYSGTGVQTQYF.

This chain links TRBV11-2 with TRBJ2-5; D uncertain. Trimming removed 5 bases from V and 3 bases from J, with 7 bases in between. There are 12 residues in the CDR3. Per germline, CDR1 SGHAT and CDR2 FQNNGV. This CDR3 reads CASSDMEETQYF. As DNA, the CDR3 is TGTGCCAGCAGCGACATGGAAGAGACCCAGTACTTC.

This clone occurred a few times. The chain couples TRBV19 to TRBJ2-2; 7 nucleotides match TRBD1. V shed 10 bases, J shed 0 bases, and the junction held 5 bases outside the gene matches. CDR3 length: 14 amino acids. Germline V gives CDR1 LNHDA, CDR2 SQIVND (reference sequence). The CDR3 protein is CATLDRANTGELFF. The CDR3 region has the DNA TGTGCCACCCTAGACAGGGCGAACACCGGGGAGCTGTTTTTT.

As DNA, the CDR3 is TGTGCTAGTGGTTCTAACAGGGGTAACCAAGAGACCCAGTACTTC. This codes for CASGSNRGNQETQYF. The V and J genes are TRBV12-5 and TRBJ2-5; 7 nucleotides line up with TRBD1. The CDR3 is 15 residues long. V lost 4 bases to trimming and J lost 0 bases; unmatched junction nucleotides: 5. Germline V lookup: CDR1 LGHNT, CDR2 FRNRAP.

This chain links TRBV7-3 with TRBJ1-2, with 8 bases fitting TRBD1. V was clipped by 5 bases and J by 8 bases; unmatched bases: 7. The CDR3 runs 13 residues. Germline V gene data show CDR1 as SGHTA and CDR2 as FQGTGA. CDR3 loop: CASSLTGAEGYTF. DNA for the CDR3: TGTGCCAGCAGCCTGACAGGGGCGGAGGGCTACACCTTC.

DNA for the CDR3: TGTGCCAGCAGCGCGACAGGGTACACTGAAGCTTTCTTT. It specifies CASSATGYTEAFF. The genes are TRBV9 and TRBJ1-1; 7 nucleotides match TRBD1. The CDR3 is 13 residues long. V lost 3 bases, J lost 3 bases, and 2 bases stayed unmatched. Germline CDR1 and CDR2: SGDLS and YYNGEE.

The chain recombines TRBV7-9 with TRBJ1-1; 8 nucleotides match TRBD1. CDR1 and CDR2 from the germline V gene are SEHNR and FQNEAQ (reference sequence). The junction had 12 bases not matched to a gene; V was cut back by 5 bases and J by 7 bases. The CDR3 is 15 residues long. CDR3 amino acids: CASSPVQGGRGEAFF. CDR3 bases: TGTGCCAGCAGCCCGGTACAGGGGGGTCGAGGTGAAGCTTTCTTT.

CDR3 DNA: TGTGCCAGCAAGCGAAATCTAGAGGAAAAACTGTTTTTT. Its protein is CASKRNLEEKLFF. V is TRBV25-1 and J is TRBJ1-4; no firm D call. The CDR3 spans 13 residues. Looked up from germline, CDR1 is MGHDK and CDR2 is SYGVNS. Deletions cut 7 bases from V and 8 bases from J, with 14 bases between.

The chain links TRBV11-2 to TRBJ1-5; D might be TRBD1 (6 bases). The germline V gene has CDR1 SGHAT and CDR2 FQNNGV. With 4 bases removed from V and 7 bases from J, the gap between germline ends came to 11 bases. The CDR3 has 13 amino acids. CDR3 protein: CASSYVDRQPQHF. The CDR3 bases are TGTGCCAGCAGCTACGTCGACAGGCAGCCCCAGCATTTT. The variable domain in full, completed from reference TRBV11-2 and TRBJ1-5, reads EAGVAQSPRYKIIEKRQSVAFWCNPISGHATLYWYQQILGQGPKLLIQFQNNGVVDDSQLPKDRFSAERLKGVDSTLKIQPAKLEDSAVYLCASSYVDRQPQHFGDGTRLSIL.